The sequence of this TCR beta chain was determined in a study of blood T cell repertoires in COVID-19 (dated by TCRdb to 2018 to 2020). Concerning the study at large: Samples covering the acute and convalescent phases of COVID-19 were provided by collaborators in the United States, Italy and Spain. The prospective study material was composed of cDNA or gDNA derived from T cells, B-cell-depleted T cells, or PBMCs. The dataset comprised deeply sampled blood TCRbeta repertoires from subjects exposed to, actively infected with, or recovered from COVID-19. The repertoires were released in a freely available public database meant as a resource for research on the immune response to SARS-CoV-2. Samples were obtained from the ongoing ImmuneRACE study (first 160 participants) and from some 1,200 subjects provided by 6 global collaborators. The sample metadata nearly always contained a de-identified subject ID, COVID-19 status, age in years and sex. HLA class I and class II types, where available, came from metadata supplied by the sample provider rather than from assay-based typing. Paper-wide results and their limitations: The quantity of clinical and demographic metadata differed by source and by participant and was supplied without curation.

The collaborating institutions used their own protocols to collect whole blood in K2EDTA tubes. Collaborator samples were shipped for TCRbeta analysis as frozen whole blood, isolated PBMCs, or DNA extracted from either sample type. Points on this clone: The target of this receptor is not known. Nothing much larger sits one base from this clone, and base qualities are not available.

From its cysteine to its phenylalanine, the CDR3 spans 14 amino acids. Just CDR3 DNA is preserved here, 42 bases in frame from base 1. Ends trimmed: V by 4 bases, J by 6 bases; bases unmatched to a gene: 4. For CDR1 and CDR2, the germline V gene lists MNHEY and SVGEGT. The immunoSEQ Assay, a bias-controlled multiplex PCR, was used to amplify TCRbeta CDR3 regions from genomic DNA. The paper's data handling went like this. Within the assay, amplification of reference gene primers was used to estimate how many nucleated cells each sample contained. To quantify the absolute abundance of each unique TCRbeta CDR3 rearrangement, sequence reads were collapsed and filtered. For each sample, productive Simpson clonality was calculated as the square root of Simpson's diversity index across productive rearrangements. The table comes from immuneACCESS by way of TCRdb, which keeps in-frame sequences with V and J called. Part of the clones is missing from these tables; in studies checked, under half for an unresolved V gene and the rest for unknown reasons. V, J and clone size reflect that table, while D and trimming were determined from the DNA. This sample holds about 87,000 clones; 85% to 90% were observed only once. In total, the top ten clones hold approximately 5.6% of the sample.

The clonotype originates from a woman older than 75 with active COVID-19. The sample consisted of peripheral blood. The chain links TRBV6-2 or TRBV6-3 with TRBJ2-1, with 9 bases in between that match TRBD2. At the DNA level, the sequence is TGTGCCAGCAGTTTTGCGGGAGGGGGCAATGAGCAGTTCTTC. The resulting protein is CASSFAGGGNEQFF.